Given below is one T cell receptor (beta chain) in context. The sample comes from a study of blood T cell repertoires in COVID-19. From germline, CDR1 is MNHEY and CDR2 SVGAGI. The germline V and J ends were trimmed by 8 bases and 1 base, with 11 bases remaining between them. The CDR3 extends over 13 amino acids. Generated by immunoSEQ multiplex PCR, the TCRdb table keeps only in-frame clones and is missing some. This sample carries some 180,000 clones, around 90% of them seen once, and the ten largest clones take around a fifth. The rearrangement joins TRBV6-5 to TRBJ1-1; tentatively, D is TRBD1 (6 bases). This clonotype was obtained from a man in his fifties or sixties with active or convalescent COVID-19. The sample comprised peripheral blood. The chain's CDR3 is CASPGQPNTEAFF. DNA of the CDR3: TGTGCCAGCCCAGGACAGCCGAACACTGAAGCTTTCTTT.